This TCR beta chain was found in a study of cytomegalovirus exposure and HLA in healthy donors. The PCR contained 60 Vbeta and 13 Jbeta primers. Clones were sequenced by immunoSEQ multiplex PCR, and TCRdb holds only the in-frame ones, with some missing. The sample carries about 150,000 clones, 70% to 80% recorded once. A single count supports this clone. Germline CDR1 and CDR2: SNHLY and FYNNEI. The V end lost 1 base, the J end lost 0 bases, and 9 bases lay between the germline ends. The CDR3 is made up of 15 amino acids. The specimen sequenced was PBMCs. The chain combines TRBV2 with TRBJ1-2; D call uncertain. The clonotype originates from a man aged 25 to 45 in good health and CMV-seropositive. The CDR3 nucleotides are TGTGCCAGCAGTGAAGGCGGAAGTTCTAACTATGGCTACACCTTC. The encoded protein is CASSEGGSSNYGYTF.